A selection of T cell receptor beta chains follows, all from one sample in a study of T cell clusters in autoimmune cytopenias. TCRdb re-called the multiplex PCR reads and gives one entry per CDR3 protein, without DNA. This table holds some 8,400 distinct CDR3 sequences. Source material: peripheral blood. The receptors here all came from a human donor with an autoimmune cytopenia or autoimmune hepatitis (not recorded which). The CDR3 runs from the conserved cysteine through the conserved F or W. Not every row has a clone size; where given, it reads once, few, many or a size class.

abundance	v_gene	j_gene	CDR3aa
NA	TRBV18	TRBJ2-7	CASSPGSPGEQYF
NA	TRBV18	TRBJ1-2	CASSPSSSNYGYTF
NA	TRBV5-1	TRBJ1-1	CASSLYRGSTEAFF
NA	TRBV18	TRBJ1-3	CASSLIQGSTSGNTIYF
medium-sized	TRBV20-1	TRBJ2-5	CSANPTSGSYQETQYF
medium-sized	TRBV5-6	TRBJ1-6	CASSLALAGQGYNSPLHF
NA	TRBV6-6	TRBJ2-3	CASSTGLLRTDTQYF
NA	TRBV6-5	TRBJ1-1	CASSDSSGKGEAFF
NA	TRBV10-3	TRBJ1-1	CAISRYTDRGSAFF
NA	TRBV7-2	TRBJ1-2	CASSLEVAANYGYTF
NA	TRBV7-2	TRBJ1-5	CASSLDYRGPQHF
NA	TRBV3-1	TRBJ2-5	CASSRYRETQYF
medium-sized	TRBV11-2	TRBJ2-7	CASSLGTIAYEQYF
NA	TRBV11-2	TRBJ1-5	CASSLVRGLDQPQHF
NA	TRBV19	TRBJ1-2	CASSTHSPGQGGYGYTF
NA	TRBV7-9	TRBJ1-1	CASSLVNVRGLTEAFF
NA	TRBV27	TRBJ1-5	CASSSHRDRNSNQPQHF
NA	TRBV4-1	TRBJ1-3	CASSQNTDSGNTIYF
medium-sized	TRBV5-6	TRBJ1-1	CASSLGWEGNTEAFF
NA	TRBV7-9	TRBJ1-6	CASSPSGQGYNSPLHF
medium-sized	TRBV27	TRBJ2-2	CASKGTGELFF
NA	TRBV13	TRBJ1-1	CASSRPTGRDTEAFF
medium-sized	TRBV6-5	TRBJ1-4	CASSYWTGEKLFF
NA	TRBV19	TRBJ1-2	CASSIEAGPYGYTF
NA	TRBV7-9	TRBJ2-7	CASSSPGGAAYEQYF
NA	TRBV5-4	TRBJ1-6	CASSWGQGGDSPLHF
NA	TRBV5-1	TRBJ1-1	CASSLGQLNVNTEAFF
NA	TRBV5-1	TRBJ1-2	CASSLETAQGAQLGYTF
NA	TRBV6-5	TRBJ2-7	CASSYSIGTHEQYF
NA	TRBV7-6	TRBJ2-1	CASSRTSGGTLYNEQFF
NA	TRBV5-4	TRBJ2-2	CASSLVGRGGGELFF
NA	TRBV6-5	TRBJ1-5	CASSWGPNNQPQHF
NA	TRBV23-1	TRBJ2-3	CASSPERGGSADTQYF
NA	TRBV10-3	TRBJ1-5	CAISERTESNQPQHF
medium-sized	TRBV5-6	TRBJ2-3	CASSSLAGGTDTQYF
medium-sized	TRBV20-1	TRBJ2-7	CSARGTSGRYEQYF
NA	TRBV10-3	TRBJ1-1	CAISPKGGGNTEAFF
NA	TRBV7-2	TRBJ1-2	CASSLVENYGYTF
NA	TRBV5-1	TRBJ2-2	CASSPPLGDTGELFF
NA	TRBV18	TRBJ2-1	CASSPPAGDEQFF
NA	TRBV5-4	TRBJ1-1	CASSTQTAMNTEAFF
NA	TRBV18	TRBJ1-4	CASSPGLGEEKLFF
NA	TRBV5-3	TRBJ2-2	CARSFDRECREWGTGELFF
medium-sized	TRBV27	TRBJ2-1	CASRPPFSGPSYNEQFF
NA	TRBV6-6	TRBJ1-6	CASSYVQGRSPLHF